This T cell receptor (beta chain) was sequenced in a study of Ad26.COV2.S vaccination and SARS-CoV-2 variants. Profiling relied on immunoSEQ multiplex PCR, and the TCRdb table lists in-frame clones only, not all of them. The sample includes around 300,000 clones, around 89% seen only once; the top ten take 6.4%. This sample's treatment: approximately 18 received Ad26.COV2.S at low or high dose, single or two shots; 5 received placebo; per-sample allocation not given. The samples date from day 63 after the first vaccine or placebo injection. CDR3 size: 19 residues. With 1 base removed from V and 1 base from J, the gap between germline ends came to 22 bases. The germline V gene encodes CDR1 SGHTA and CDR2 FQGTGA.

The clonotype originates from a person between 18 and 59 years old who received the Ad26.COV2.S COVID-19 vaccine or a placebo. The starting material was peripheral blood, obtained in a trial of Ad26.COV2.S vaccine versus placebo. This chain joins TRBV7-3 and TRBJ1-2; D is ambiguous. CDR3 protein: CASSLMVCLADLINYGYTF. In DNA, the CDR3 is TGTGCCAGCAGCTTAATGGTTTGTCTGGCAGACTTGATTAACTATGGCTACACCTTC.